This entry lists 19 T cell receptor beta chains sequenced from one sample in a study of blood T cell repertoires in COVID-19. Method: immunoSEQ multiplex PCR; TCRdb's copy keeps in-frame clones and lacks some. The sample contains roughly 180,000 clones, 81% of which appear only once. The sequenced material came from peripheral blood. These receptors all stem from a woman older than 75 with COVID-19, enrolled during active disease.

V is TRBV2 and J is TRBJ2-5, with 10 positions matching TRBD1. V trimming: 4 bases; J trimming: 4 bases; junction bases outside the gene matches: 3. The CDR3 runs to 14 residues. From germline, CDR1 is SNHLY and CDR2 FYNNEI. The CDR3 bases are TGTGCCAGCAGTGGCCGGGACAGGGGAGAGACCCAGTACTTC. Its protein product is CASSGRDRGETQYF.

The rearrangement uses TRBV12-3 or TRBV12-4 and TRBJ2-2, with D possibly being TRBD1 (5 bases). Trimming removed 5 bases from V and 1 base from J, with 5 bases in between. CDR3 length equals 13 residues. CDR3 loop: CASSQGNTGELFF. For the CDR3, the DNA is TGTGCCAGCAGTCAGGGGAACACCGGGGAGCTGTTTTTT.

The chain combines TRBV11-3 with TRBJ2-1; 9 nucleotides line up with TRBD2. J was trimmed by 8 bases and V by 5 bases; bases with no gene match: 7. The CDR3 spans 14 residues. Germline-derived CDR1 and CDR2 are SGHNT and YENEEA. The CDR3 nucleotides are TGTGCCAGCAGCACCGGGACTAGCATCCATGAGCAGTTCTTC. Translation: CASSTGTSIHEQFF.

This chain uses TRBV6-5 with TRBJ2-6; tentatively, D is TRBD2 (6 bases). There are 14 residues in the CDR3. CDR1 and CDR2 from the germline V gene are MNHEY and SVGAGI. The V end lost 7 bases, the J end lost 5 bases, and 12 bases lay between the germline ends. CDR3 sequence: CASTKAGRANVLTF. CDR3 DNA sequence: TGTGCCAGCACTAAGGCGGGGAGGGCCAACGTCCTGACTTTC.

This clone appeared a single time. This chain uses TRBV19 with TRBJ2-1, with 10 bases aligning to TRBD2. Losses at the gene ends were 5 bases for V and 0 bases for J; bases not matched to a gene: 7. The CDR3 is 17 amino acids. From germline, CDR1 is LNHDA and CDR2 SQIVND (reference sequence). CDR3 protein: CASSVGLADLSYNEQFF. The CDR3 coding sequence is TGTGCCAGTAGTGTTGGACTAGCGGATCTCTCCTACAATGAGCAGTTCTTC.

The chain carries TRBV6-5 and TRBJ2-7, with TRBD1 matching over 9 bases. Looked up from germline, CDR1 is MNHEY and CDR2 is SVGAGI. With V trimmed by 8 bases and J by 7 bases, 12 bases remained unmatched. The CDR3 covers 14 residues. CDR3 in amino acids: CASAAGQGTWEQYF. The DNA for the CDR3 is TGTGCCAGCGCCGCGGGACAGGGTACGTGGGAGCAGTACTTC.

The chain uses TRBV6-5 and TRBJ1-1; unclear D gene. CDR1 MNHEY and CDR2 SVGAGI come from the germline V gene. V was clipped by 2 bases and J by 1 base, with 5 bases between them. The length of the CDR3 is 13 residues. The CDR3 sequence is CASSYRQNTEAFF. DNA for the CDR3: TGTGCCAGCAGTTACCGACAGAACACTGAAGCTTTCTTT.

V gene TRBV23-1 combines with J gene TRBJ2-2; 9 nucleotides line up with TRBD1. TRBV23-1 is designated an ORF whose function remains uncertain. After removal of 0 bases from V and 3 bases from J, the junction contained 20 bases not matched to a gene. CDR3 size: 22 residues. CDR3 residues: CASSQSFRTGAVVALHTGELFF. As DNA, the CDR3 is TGCGCCAGCAGTCAATCGTTTCGGACAGGGGCCGTTGTAGCCCTTCACACCGGGGAGCTGTTTTTT.

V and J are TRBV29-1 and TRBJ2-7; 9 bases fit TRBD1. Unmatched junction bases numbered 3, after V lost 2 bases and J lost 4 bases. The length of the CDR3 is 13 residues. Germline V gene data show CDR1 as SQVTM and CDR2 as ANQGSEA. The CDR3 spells CSVERTGEYEQYF. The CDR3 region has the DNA TGCAGCGTTGAAAGGACAGGGGAGTACGAGCAGTACTTC.

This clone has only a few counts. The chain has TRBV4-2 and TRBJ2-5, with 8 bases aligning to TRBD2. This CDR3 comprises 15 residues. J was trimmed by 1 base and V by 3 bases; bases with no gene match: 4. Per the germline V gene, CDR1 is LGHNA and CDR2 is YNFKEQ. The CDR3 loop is CASSQERGTQETQYF. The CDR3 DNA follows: TGTGCCAGCAGCCAGGAGCGGGGGACCCAAGAGACCCAGTACTTC.

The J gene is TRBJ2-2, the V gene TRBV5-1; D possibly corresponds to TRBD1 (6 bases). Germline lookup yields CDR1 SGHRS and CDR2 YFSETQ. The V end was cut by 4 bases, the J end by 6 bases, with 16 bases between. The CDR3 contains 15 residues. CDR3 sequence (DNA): TGCGCCAGCAGCAGGAGACAGGCAGCCCCCGGGGAGCTGTTTTTT. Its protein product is CASSRRQAAPGELFF.

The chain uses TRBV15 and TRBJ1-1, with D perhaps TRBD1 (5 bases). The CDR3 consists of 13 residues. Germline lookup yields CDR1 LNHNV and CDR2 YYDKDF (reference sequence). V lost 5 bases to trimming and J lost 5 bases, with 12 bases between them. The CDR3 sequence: CATSPRGGTEAFF. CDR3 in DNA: TGTGCCACCAGCCCCCGGGGGGGGACTGAAGCTTTCTTT.

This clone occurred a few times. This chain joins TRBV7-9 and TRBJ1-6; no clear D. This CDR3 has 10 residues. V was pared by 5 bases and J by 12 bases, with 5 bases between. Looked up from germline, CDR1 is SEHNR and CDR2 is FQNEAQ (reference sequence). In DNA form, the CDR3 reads TGTGCCAGCAGCACCAGACCCCTCCACTTT. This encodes CASSTRPLHF. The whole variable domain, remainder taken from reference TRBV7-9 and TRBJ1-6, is DTGVSQNPRHKITKRGQNVTFRCDPISEHNRLYWYRQTLGQGPEFLTYFQNEAQLEKSRLLSDRFSAERPKGSFSTLEIQRTEQGDSAMYLCASSTRPLHFGNGTRLTVT.

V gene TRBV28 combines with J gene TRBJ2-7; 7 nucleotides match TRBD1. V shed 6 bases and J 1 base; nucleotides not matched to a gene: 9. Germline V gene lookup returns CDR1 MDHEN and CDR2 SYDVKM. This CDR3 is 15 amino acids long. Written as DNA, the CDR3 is TGTGCCAGCAGAGCCGACAGGGACCAGTCCTACGAGCAGTACTTC. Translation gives CASRADRDQSYEQYF.

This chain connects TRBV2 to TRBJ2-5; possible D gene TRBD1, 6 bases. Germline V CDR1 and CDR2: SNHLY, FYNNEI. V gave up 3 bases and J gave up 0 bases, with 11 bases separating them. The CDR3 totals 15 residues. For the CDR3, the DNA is TGTGCCAGCAGTGAGGGGGCCTTGTACCAAGAGACCCAGTACTTC. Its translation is CASSEGALYQETQYF.

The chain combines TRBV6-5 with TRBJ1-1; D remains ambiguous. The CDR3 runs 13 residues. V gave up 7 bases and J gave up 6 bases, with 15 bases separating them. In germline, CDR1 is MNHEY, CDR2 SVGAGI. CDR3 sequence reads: CASIKTITSEAFF. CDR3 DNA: TGTGCCAGCATTAAGACTATAACCTCTGAAGCTTTCTTT.

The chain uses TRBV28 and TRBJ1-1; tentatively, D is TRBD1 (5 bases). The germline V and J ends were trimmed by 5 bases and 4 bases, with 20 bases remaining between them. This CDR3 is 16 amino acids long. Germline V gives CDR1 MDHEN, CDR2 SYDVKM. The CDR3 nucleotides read TGTGCCAGCAGTGTGAGAGGCCCTTTGGGGGGCACTGAAGCTTTCTTT. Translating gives CASSVRGPLGGTEAFF.

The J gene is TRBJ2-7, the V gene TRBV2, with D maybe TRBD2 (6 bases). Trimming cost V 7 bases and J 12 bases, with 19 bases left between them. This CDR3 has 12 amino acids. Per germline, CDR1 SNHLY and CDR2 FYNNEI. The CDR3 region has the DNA TGTGCCAGCACCGAGTGGGGACTGCGGCGGTACTTC. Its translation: CASTEWGLRRYF.

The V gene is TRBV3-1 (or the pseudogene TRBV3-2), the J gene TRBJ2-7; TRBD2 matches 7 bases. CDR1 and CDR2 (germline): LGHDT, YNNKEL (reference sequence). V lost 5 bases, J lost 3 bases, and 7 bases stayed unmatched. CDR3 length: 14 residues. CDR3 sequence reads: CASSVGLEVYEQYF. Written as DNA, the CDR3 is TGTGCCAGCAGCGTAGGACTAGAAGTCTACGAGCAGTACTTC.